This TCR beta chain was found in a study of blood T cell repertoires in COVID-19. Produced via immunoSEQ multiplex PCR; TCRdb's table is partial and in-frame only. The sample shows 150,000 to 200,000 clones, 88% of them seen only once. The CDR3 has 15 residues. CDR1 is SNHLY and CDR2 is FYNNEI in the germline V gene. The V and J ends lost 4 bases and 5 bases, in that order; junction bases with no gene match: 7. The clonotype was recovered from a human donor in a cohort sampled during active COVID-19. The chain uses TRBV2 and TRBJ2-3, with 9 bases matching TRBD2. What was sequenced was peripheral blood. The CDR3 DNA is TGTGCCAGCAGTGCACCGGGGCGGGGGGGAGATACGCAGTATTTT. This codes for CASSAPGRGGDTQYF.